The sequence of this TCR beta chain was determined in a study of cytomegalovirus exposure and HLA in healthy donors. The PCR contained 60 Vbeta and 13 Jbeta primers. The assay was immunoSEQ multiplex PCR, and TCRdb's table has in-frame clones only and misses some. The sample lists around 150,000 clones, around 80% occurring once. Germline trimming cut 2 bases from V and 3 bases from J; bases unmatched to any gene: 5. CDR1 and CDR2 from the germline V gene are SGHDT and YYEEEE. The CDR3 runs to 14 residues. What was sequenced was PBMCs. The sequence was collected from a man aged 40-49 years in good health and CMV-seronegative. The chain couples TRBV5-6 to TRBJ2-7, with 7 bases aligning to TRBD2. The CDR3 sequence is CASSFPSGVYEQYF. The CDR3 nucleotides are TGTGCCAGCAGCTTCCCCAGCGGGGTCTACGAGCAGTACTTC. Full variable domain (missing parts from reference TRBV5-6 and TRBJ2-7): DAGVTQSPTHLIKTRGQQVTLRCSPKSGHDTVSWYQQALGQGPQFIFQYYEEEERQRGNFPDRFSGHQFPNYSSELNVNALLLGDSALYLCASSFPSGVYEQYFGPGTRLTVT.